This T cell receptor (beta chain) was captured by sequencing in a study of graft-versus-host responses after intestinal transplantation. Study-wide background: All recipients were transplanted with multivisceral, liver-intestinal, or isolated intestinal grafts. Study-wide points: Allografts from individuals with graft-donor T cell macrochimerism displayed high graft-versus-host to host-versus-graft clonal ratios.

This table comes from immunoSEQ multiplex PCR, and its TCRdb copy is limited to in-frame clones, with some not included. The sample consists of some 110,000 clones, around nine tenths of them appearing once. About this clone itself: The antigen is unknown.

CDR3 length: 14 residues. Germline values: CDR1 LNHNV, CDR2 YYDKDF (reference sequence). J lost 8 bases, V lost 4 bases, and 8 bases had no gene match. The chain combines TRBV15 with TRBJ2-4, with TRBD2 matching over 7 bases. The clonotype originates from a human donor who was the organ donor for an intestinal transplant. Sequenced here: unstimulated CD4+ T cells sorted from spleen or lymph node cells, sampled before transplant. Here the CDR3 reads CATSMPGRVDIQYF. The CDR3 DNA reads as TGTGCCACCAGCATGCCAGGGAGGGTAGACATTCAGTACTTC.